What follows is one TCR beta chain and its context. What it binds is not known. Per germline, CDR1 ENHRY and CDR2 SYGVKD. The V and J ends lost 6 bases and 6 bases, in that order; junction bases with no gene match: 11. The CDR3 contains 14 residues. TCRdb's table, derived via immunoSEQ multiplex PCR, lists solely in-frame clones and lacks some. There are 20,000 or so clones in the sample; around 84% occur only once, and approximately 13% lies in the top ten. These data originate in a study of STAT5B mutations in CD4+ large granular lymphocyte leukemia. Across the study: Among healthy donors, a particular HLA allele went with more CDR3 'QG' motifs.

Notes on the study in general: Data were not HLA-matched across samples. CD4-sorted patient repertoires seemed more clonal than healthy CD4+ repertoires. Top patient clones used TRBV06 genes more often: 8/27 versus 2/35 in controls.

The TCR comes from a human donor in good health. The gene calls are TRBV10-3 and TRBJ2-7; TRBD1 agrees at 7 bases. The sequencing sample was made of CD4+ T cells from blood buffy coats. CDR3 bases: TGTGCCATCAGATCCGGGACAGATATGGGCGAGCAGTACTTC. As protein: CAIRSGTDMGEQYF.